The 27 T cell receptor beta chains below were found in one sample sequenced in a study of T-cell memory formation after mild COVID-19. One entry per CDR3 protein results from TCRdb running MiXCR on the 5' RACE reads. Of approximately 260,000 distinct CDR3 sequences in the sample, 15% to 20% were seen once. The sample taken for sequencing was PBMCs or a T cell subset sorted from them (not recorded which). The receptor source for this set is a man younger than 30 who had mild COVID-19 (a few samples of this study predate the infection). Cell type and time point are not known.

The chain is built from TRBV20-1 and TRBJ1-3; weak D call: TRBD1 (6 bases). The germline V and J ends were trimmed by 0 bases and 0 bases, with 12 bases remaining between them. The CDR3 consists of 16 residues. Germline CDR1 reads DFQATT; CDR2 reads SNEGSKA (reference sequence). For the CDR3, the DNA is TGCAGTGCTAGAGATTCGTACAGGGTCTCTGGAAACACCATATATTTT. Its translation is CSARDSYRVSGNTIYF.

The V and J genes are TRBV10-2 and TRBJ1-5; D is unclear. CDR1 and CDR2 from the germline V gene are WSHSY and SAAADI. The V end was cut by 2 bases, the J end by 7 bases, with 12 bases between. The CDR3 totals 14 residues. CDR3 region: CASSEIGHGQPQHF. The CDR3, as DNA: TGCGCCAGCAGTGAGATCGGGCATGGGCAGCCCCAGCATTTT.

This clonotype was seen a handful of times. V and J are TRBV7-2 and TRBJ2-6; no definite D call. The CDR3 spans 15 residues. Looked up from germline, CDR1 is SGHTA and CDR2 is FQGNSA. V lost 5 bases and J 4 bases, leaving 12 bases between the germline ends. Written as DNA, the CDR3 is TGTGCCAGCAGCCCCAGACGCGAGGGGGCCAACGTCCTGACTTTC. Translating it yields CASSPRREGANVLTF. Supplemented by reference TRBV7-2 and TRBJ2-6, the full variable domain reads GAGVSQSPSNKVTEKGKDVELRCDPISGHTALYWYRQSLGQGLEFLIYFQGNSAPDKSGLPSDRFSAERTGGSVSTLTIQRTQQEDSAVYLCASSPRREGANVLTFGAGSRLTVL.

The V and J genes are TRBV5-1 and TRBJ2-2; tentatively, D is TRBD2 (7 bases). Per the germline V gene, CDR1 is SGHRS and CDR2 is YFSETQ. The ends were cut back, 6 bases at V and 6 bases at J, with 18 bases in the middle. This CDR3 has 15 amino acids. The CDR3 bases are TGCGCCAGCACCTTACAGGGAGGGTCGCCCGGGGAGCTGTTTTTT. It specifies CASTLQGGSPGELFF.

This CDR3 is CASSQGRGRTYEQYF. CDR3 DNA sequence: TGTGCCAGCAGCCAAGGCAGGGGCCGTACCTACGAGCAGTACTTC. This chain joins TRBV14 and TRBJ2-7; D perhaps matches TRBD1 (6 bases). Germline V gives CDR1 SGHDN, CDR2 FVKESK. V was cut by 1 base and J by 2 bases, with 12 bases left in between. The CDR3 covers 15 residues.

V and J are TRBV5-1 and TRBJ2-3; D possibly corresponds to TRBD2 (7 bases). Between the trimmed V and J ends, which lost 4 bases and 2 bases, there was a span of 11 bases. Per germline, CDR1 SGHRS and CDR2 YFSETQ. CDR3 length: 14 amino acids. DNA of the CDR3: TGCGCCAGCAGCGCGGGGGCCCCCACAGATACGCAGTATTTT. It encodes CASSAGAPTDTQYF. Drawing the rest from reference TRBV5-1 and TRBJ2-3, the complete variable domain is KAGVTQTPRYLIKTRGQQVTLSCSPISGHRSVSWYQQTPGQGLQFLFEYFSETQRNKGNFPGRFSGRQFSNSRSEMNVSTLELGDSALYLCASSAGAPTDTQYFGPGTRLTVL.

This clonotype has just a few counts. This rearrangement joins TRBV20-1 to TRBJ1-1, with D uncertain. V lost 1 base and J lost 0, with 12 bases in between. Germline V gives CDR1 DFQATT, CDR2 SNEGSKA (reference sequence). The CDR3 has 15 amino acids. The CDR3 loop reads CSARGSSSMNTEAFF. CDR3 DNA: TGCAGTGCTAGAGGGAGCTCATCAATGAACACTGAAGCTTTCTTT.

In its sample, this clonotype was seen a few times. This sequence joins TRBV9 and TRBJ2-3; possible D gene TRBD2, 5 bases. The CDR3 runs to 15 residues. The V end was cut by 0 bases, the J end by 5 bases, with 13 bases between. Germline CDR1 and CDR2: SGDLS and YYNGEE. In nucleotides, the CDR3 is TGTGCCAGCAGCGTAGAACCCGCCGAGGGAGATACGCAGTATTTT. Translating gives CASSVEPAEGDTQYF. The variable domain in full, completed from reference TRBV9 and TRBJ2-3, reads DSGVTQTPKHLITATGQRVTLRCSPRSGDLSVYWYQQSLDQGLQFLIQYYNGEERAKGNILERFSAQQFPDLHSELNLSSLELGDSALYFCASSVEPAEGDTQYFGPGTRLTVL.

The chain is built from TRBV12-3 or TRBV12-4 and TRBJ1-5; maybe TRBD1 (5 bases). Trimming shortened V by 3 bases and J by 4 bases, and 10 bases separated the two germline ends. The CDR3 extends over 14 amino acids. The CDR3 loop is CASSFQGENQPQHF. CDR3 nucleotide sequence: TGTGCCAGCAGTTTCCAGGGAGAAAATCAGCCCCAGCATTTT.

This clonotype was counted a few times. The rearrangement links TRBV2 to TRBJ2-2, with a tentative D call TRBD2 (5 bases). The CDR3 covers 13 residues. The germline V gene encodes CDR1 SNHLY and CDR2 FYNNEI. Trimming left V 6 bases short and J 6 bases short, with 11 bases between. CDR3 sequence reads: CASREDPAGELFF. CDR3 sequence (DNA): TGTGCCAGCAGGGAGGACCCGGCCGGGGAGCTGTTTTTT.

The CDR3 coding sequence is TGTGCCAGCAGCTTAGGACTATCTAGCACAGATACGCAGTATTTT. Translation gives CASSLGLSSTDTQYF. The chain links TRBV7-3 to TRBJ2-3; TRBD2 might be the D (6 bases). The V end lost 2 bases, the J end lost 0 bases, and 9 bases lay between the germline ends. CDR1 and CDR2 from the germline V gene are SGHTA and FQGTGA. The CDR3 spans 15 residues.

A few counts support this clonotype. The chain links TRBV4-3 to TRBJ2-3, with D possibly matching TRBD2 (6 bases). The germline CDR1 and CDR2 sequences are LGHNA and YSLEER. The CDR3 runs 15 residues. V was trimmed by 3 bases and J by 0 bases, leaving 10 bases between them. The CDR3 sequence is CASSQLAPSTDTQYF. The CDR3 bases are TGCGCCAGCAGCCAGCTAGCGCCGAGCACAGATACGCAGTATTTT.

This sequence joins TRBV29-1 and TRBJ2-1, with TRBD1 matching over 9 bases. With 4 bases clipped from V and 6 bases from J, the junction kept 10 bases outside the gene matches. The CDR3 loop spans 15 amino acids. Germline loops: CDR1 SQVTM, CDR2 ANQGSEA. The CDR3 protein is CSVGGSATGGNEQFF. The CDR3 nucleotides are TGCAGCGTTGGGGGATCTGCGACAGGGGGCAATGAGCAGTTCTTC.

This clonotype has just a few counts. The chain recombines TRBV11-3 with TRBJ2-1; 10 nucleotides match TRBD2. The CDR3 has 15 residues. Germline trimming cut 1 base from V and 6 bases from J; bases unmatched to any gene: 3. Germline V gives CDR1 SGHNT, CDR2 YENEEA. Written as DNA, the CDR3 is TGTGCCAGCAGCTTAGGAGCGGGGGGGCCCAATGAGCAGTTCTTC. Its translation is CASSLGAGGPNEQFF.

This clonotype was counted a few times. Here the CDR3 reads CATRLRARGRGWDTEAFF. The CDR3 nucleotides are TGTGCCACCAGATTGAGGGCCAGGGGAAGAGGGTGGGACACTGAAGCTTTCTTT. V gene TRBV24-1 combines with J gene TRBJ1-1; D perhaps matches TRBD1 (6 bases). CDR1 is KGHDR, CDR2 SFDVKD, per germline. The CDR3 length is 18 residues. V was clipped by 7 bases and J by 3 bases, with 26 bases between them.

This clonotype has more than one count but fewer than ten. The chain carries TRBV4-2 and TRBJ2-3; perhaps TRBD1 as D (5 bases). Trimming took off 3 bases at V and 6 bases at J, with 22 bases between the two ends. CDR3 length: 17 amino acids. Germline values: CDR1 LGHNA, CDR2 YNFKEQ. The CDR3 sequence: CASSQGRQRRVDDTQYF. Written as DNA, the CDR3 is TGTGCCAGCAGCCAGGGCCGACAGAGACGTGTTGACGATACGCAGTATTTT.

This clonotype was detected only a few times. The gene calls are TRBV5-4 and TRBJ2-5, with TRBD2 matching over 12 bases. This CDR3 comprises 16 residues. Germline trimming cut 4 bases from V and 2 bases from J; bases unmatched to any gene: 6. CDR1 is SGHNT, CDR2 YYREEE, per germline (reference sequence). The DNA for the CDR3 is TGTGCCAGCAGCGCTAGCGGGGGGGGGCTACAAGAGACCCAGTACTTC. Translating it yields CASSASGGGLQETQYF.

This clonotype was counted ten times or more. V is TRBV6-4 and J is TRBJ2-1, with TRBD2 matching 8 bases. The CDR3 length is 15 residues. With 3 bases clipped from V and 9 bases from J, the junction kept 10 bases outside the gene matches. Germline values: CDR1 MRHNA, CDR2 SNTAGT. The CDR3: CASSEDVAGSSEQFF. CDR3 in DNA: TGTGCCAGCAGTGAAGATGTAGCGGGGTCGAGTGAGCAGTTCTTC.

The V call is TRBV25-1, the J call TRBJ2-5; the D is unclear. V lost 1 base, J lost 5 bases, and 14 bases lay in between. The CDR3 is 15 amino acids. Germline V lookup: CDR1 MGHDK, CDR2 SYGVNS. The CDR3 DNA reads TGTGCCAGCAGTGAATCGCAGGACGGGTGGGAGACCCAGTACTTC. This translates into CASSESQDGWETQYF.

The genes are TRBV7-2 and TRBJ1-6, with D possibly TRBD1 on 6 matching bases. Trimming pared 6 bases from V and 7 bases from J, leaving 10 bases between. The germline gives CDR1 SGHTA, CDR2 FQGNSA. This CDR3 comprises 13 residues. The CDR3 DNA reads as TGTGCCAGCAGTACAGGGATAAATTCACCCCTCCACTTT. This encodes CASSTGINSPLHF.

V usage is TRBV4-1 and J usage is TRBJ2-7; D gene uncertain. The V and J ends lost 1 base and 2 bases respectively, with 12 bases between them. The CDR3 is made up of 15 amino acids. Germline assignment: CDR1 MGHRA and CDR2 YSYEKL. The CDR3 DNA reads TGCGCCAGCAGCCAAGTTGAGCACTTGACCTACGAGCAGTACTTC. Residues: CASSQVEHLTYEQYF.

The chain links TRBV6-5 to TRBJ2-3; TRBD2 aligns across 11 bases. The CDR3 is made up of 16 amino acids. Germline V gene lookup returns CDR1 MNHEY and CDR2 SVGAGI. The J segment lost 5 bases and the V segment lost 2 bases, leaving 6 bases of the junction unmatched. CDR3 in amino acids: CASSYGLAGRIDTQYF. CDR3 nucleotides: TGTGCCAGCAGTTACGGACTAGCGGGCCGGATAGATACGCAGTATTTT.

This clonotype was detected only a few times. This chain joins TRBV4-2 and TRBJ1-2, with 7 bases fitting TRBD1. V shed 0 bases, J shed 7 bases, and the junction held 14 bases outside the gene matches. The CDR3 length is 17 residues. Germline CDR1 is LGHNA and CDR2 is YNFKEQ. The CDR3 sequence is CASSQDHVFLGGVGYTF. DNA for the CDR3: TGTGCCAGCAGCCAAGATCACGTTTTTCTAGGGGGCGTTGGCTACACCTTC.

The V gene is TRBV20-1, the J gene TRBJ1-1; TRBD1 matches at 9 bases. Germline CDR1 reads DFQATT; CDR2 reads SNEGSKA (reference sequence). V dropped 6 bases and J dropped 3; count of bases not matched to a gene: 5. The length of the CDR3 is 13 residues. For the CDR3, the DNA is TGCAGTGCCAGCACAGGGGGCTACACTGAAGCTTTCTTT. Its translation is CSASTGGYTEAFF.

This clonotype occurred a few times. CDR3: CASSQNRGLANEKLFF. The CDR3 DNA sequence: TGTGCCAGCAGCCAAAACAGGGGGCTCGCTAATGAAAAACTGTTTTTT. J is TRBJ1-4 and V is TRBV11-2; 9 bases align to TRBD1. After removal of 5 bases from V and 3 bases from J, the junction contained 7 bases not matched to a gene. Germline CDR1 reads SGHAT; CDR2 reads FQNNGV. The CDR3 spans 16 residues.

The chain joins TRBV4-1 to TRBJ1-1; 7 bases map to TRBD1. This CDR3 comprises 15 residues. The germline V gene has CDR1 MGHRA and CDR2 YSYEKL. The V gene end was trimmed by 1 base and the J gene end by 1 base; junction bases not matched to a gene: 3. The CDR3 DNA sequence: TGCGCCAGCAGCCAAGGTTACAGGGGGAACACTGAAGCTTTCTTT. This translates into CASSQGYRGNTEAFF.

The chain links TRBV7-8 to TRBJ1-3; D unclear. Germline V gene lookup returns CDR1 SGHVS and CDR2 FQNEAQ. V was pared by 0 bases and J by 6 bases, with 9 bases between. This CDR3 spans 14 amino acids. CDR3 region: CASSLASDTNTIYF. The CDR3 nucleotides read TGTGCCAGCAGCTTAGCTTCCGATACAAACACCATATATTTT. Using reference TRBV7-8 and TRBJ1-3 for the parts outside the CDR3, the full variable domain is GAGVSQSPRYKVAKRGQDVALRCDPISGHVSLFWYQQALGQGPEFLTYFQNEAQLDKSGLPSDRFFAERPEGSVSTLKIQRTQQEDSAVYLCASSLASDTNTIYFGEGSWLTVV.